This T cell receptor beta chain was sequenced for a study of T cell clonotyping in hematopoietic cell transplantation. As for the study in general: Recipient samples before transplant were obtained post-cytoreduction. Overall study findings and caveats: Recipient TCR diversity dropped after transplant; expanded clonotypes rose from day 30 to 180.

Noted time point: recipient sample about 28 days before transplant, after cytoreduction. Samples: about 28 days before transplant, then days 30, 100 and 180 after. Data came from immunoSEQ multiplex PCR; TCRdb stores just in-frame clones and leaves some out. The table includes fewer than 50,000 clones, 70% to 90% detected once. Concerning this clone: Antigen: not known.

This CDR3 region has 16 residues. CDR1 is GTSNPN, CDR2 SVGIG, per germline (reference sequence). The V and J ends lost 4 bases and 2 bases, in that order; junction bases with no gene match: 9. The TCR sequence derives from a man aged 60-69 years with biphenotypic leukemia. Some clones in this sample may be carry-over from other donors' samples. The V gene is TRBV30, the J gene TRBJ2-3; TRBD2 aligns across 10 bases. Sequenced here: peripheral blood mononuclear cells, sampled before stem cell transplant. CDR3: CAWTPTSGRYTDTQYF. Here the CDR3 DNA reads TGTGCCTGGACCCCGACTAGCGGGCGTTACACAGATACGCAGTATTTT.